This TCR beta chain comes out of a study of blood T cells in healthy people across ages (dated by TCRdb to the mid-2010s). Background for the entire study: Template switching captured roughly one uniquely barcoded TCR beta cDNA molecule per two T cells in model experiments. To track age-related changes in TCR beta repertoire diversity, the study relied on deep sequencing normalized with unique cDNA molecular identifiers. Donors were grouped into four age groups: young (average approximately 16 years), middle-aged (around 39), aged (about 60) and long-lived (approximately 81). To avoid experimental bias, donors of different ages were distributed randomly across sequencing lanes. For two donors (one aged 18 to 29 and one aged 80 or older), the study analyzed two additional independent replicas of 1 million unique cDNA reads from the same blood draw. The paper as a whole reports these results and caveats: Compared with the aged group, more naive CD4+ T cells, fewer expanded clones and increased TCR diversity were shown by the long-lived group, suggesting age selection. Since profiling was done on bulk unsorted PBMCs, naive and antigen-experienced compartments could not be conclusively compared. Total diversity estimates from one million sequenced T cells were considered lower bounds and underestimates. A strong correlation was found between observed TCR beta diversity and the percentage of naive T cells measured by flow cytometry. Because donor CMV infection status was unknown, age-related changes in expanded clonotypes were potentially confounded. As age increased, observed TCR beta diversity per million T cells dropped in a roughly linear way, and a significant reduction was already evident by age 40.

V and J are truncated by 0 bases and 1 base respectively, leaving an intervening sequence of 7 bases. The CDR3 sequence holds 14 residues, the cysteine and phenylalanine included. The retained sequence is limited to the CDR3, 42 bases, with the frame set at the first base. Looking up the germline V gene (reference sequence) yields CDR1 DFQATT and CDR2 SNEGSKA. The roughly 39 donors, aged about 6 to 95 years, were systemically healthy Caucasian individuals from Russia. Around 9.7 milliliters of peripheral blood were collected from each donor into EDTA-treated Vacutainer tubes. Ficoll-Paque density-gradient centrifugation was used to isolate PBMCs, with at least 7 million per sample. Trizol reagent was used to extract total RNA from PBMCs, with at least 5.5 micrograms per sample. The percentages of naive CD45RAhigh/CD27high T cells were determined by flow cytometry on a PBMC aliquot from every donor.

In its sample, this clonotype was seen many times. What this receptor recognizes is not known. No much larger clone is present one base from it, and per-base qualities are unavailable. The method was 5' RACE. Sequenced on an Illumina HiSeq 2500. The second PCR ran for roughly 6 to 11 cycles and used a J-beta primer mix along with a sample-barcoded 5' primer. A template-switch 5' adaptor carrying 12 random nucleotides introduced a unique molecular identifier onto each TCR beta cDNA molecule. Each sample yielded at least 2.5 million CDR3-containing paired-end reads. First-strand cDNA was synthesized from all RNA with the Mint cDNA synthesis kit, primed by a TRBC-specific oligonucleotide. Following uracil-DNA glycosylase treatment, all cDNA underwent a first 18-cycle PCR with the universal primers M1SS and BC2_uni_R. On the study's bioinformatics: Each sample was normalized by randomly selecting 1 million high-quality reads, each carrying a distinct molecular identifier. Instead of being binned into consensus sequences, reads that shared molecular identifiers were thrown out. MiTCR, run with a Q25 quality threshold and the strictest error-elimination algorithm, handled CDR3 identification, clonotype clustering and error correction. A nonparametric unseen species model with Euler transformation was used to estimate lower-bound total TCR beta diversity. The raw public reads went through TCRdb reprocessing: fastp at Q25, MiXCR clone calling, in-frame beta chains kept. Every CDR3 protein is listed once, alongside the most common genes and DNA of its rows. The V and J calls, along with clone size, are taken from TCRdb and not from the paper's own processing. For this sample there are 1.5 million to 2 million distinct CDR3 sequences; 28% appear just once. The ten largest make up about 8% of the sample.

The clonotype comes from a woman under 40 in good health. The chain is made from TRBV20-1 and TRBJ2-1; the D gene is unclear. The sample was blood. The DNA sequence follows: TGCAGTGCTAGAGATATAAGGTCCTACAATGAGCAGTTCTTC. Its protein is CSARDIRSYNEQFF.